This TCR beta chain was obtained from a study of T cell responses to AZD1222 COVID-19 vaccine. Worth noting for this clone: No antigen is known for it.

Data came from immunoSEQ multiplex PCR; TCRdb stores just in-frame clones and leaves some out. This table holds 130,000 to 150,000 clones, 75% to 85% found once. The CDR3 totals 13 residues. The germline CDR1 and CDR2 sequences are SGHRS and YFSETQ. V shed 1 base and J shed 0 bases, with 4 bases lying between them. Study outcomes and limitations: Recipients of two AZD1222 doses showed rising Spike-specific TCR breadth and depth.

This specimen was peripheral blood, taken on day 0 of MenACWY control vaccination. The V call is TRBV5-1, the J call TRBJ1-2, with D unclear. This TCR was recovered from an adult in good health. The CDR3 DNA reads TGCGCCAGCAGCTTGCAGGCTAACTATGGCTACACCTTC. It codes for CASSLQANYGYTF.